This entry is about one T cell receptor (beta chain). Participants were aged about 18 to 90 years, lived in 25 or so US areas, and enrolled virtually. Exposed volunteers were people who met a COVID-19 case within 2 weeks before study entry. As originally analysed: Reference gene primer amplification yielded estimated nucleated cell counts. The data were produced by immunoSEQ multiplex PCR, yet TCRdb's version contains in-frame clones alone and is incomplete. The DNA was the basis for D and trimming; V, J and clone size are from that table. The sample yields 320,000 or so clones, roughly 85% seen once. V shed 3 bases, J shed 5 bases, and the junction held 7 bases outside the gene matches. Germline values: CDR1 SGHTA, CDR2 FQGNSA. The CDR3 loop spans 15 amino acids. The source of the sample is a study of blood T cell repertoires in COVID-19. Study-level background: The samples span acute and convalescent COVID-19 from the United States, Italy and Spain.

V usage is TRBV7-2 and J usage is TRBJ2-5; TRBD1 matches at 9 bases. The sample consisted of PBMCs or T cells enriched from blood (not recorded which). The TCR was taken from a woman aged 30 to 39 who had been exposed to COVID-19. The CDR3 loop reads CASSFAPGQGETQYF. The CDR3 bases are TGTGCCAGCAGCTTCGCCCCGGGACAGGGTGAGACCCAGTACTTC.